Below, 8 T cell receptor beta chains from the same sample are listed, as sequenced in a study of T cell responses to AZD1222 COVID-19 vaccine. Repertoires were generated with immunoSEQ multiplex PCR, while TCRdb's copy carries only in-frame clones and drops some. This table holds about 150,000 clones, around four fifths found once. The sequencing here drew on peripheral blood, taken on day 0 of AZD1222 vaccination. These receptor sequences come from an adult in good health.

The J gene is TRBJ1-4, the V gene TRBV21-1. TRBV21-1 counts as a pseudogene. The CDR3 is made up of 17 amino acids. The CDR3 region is CASSNRRGSTTNEKLFF. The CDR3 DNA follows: TGTGCCAGCAGCAACCGCCGGGGCAGCACAACTAATGAAAAACTGTTTTTT.

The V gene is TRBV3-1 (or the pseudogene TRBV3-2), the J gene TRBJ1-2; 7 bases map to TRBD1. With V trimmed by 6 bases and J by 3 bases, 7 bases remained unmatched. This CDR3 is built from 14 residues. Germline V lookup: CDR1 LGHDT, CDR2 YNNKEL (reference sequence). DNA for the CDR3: TGTGCCAGCAGGACCCAGGGGGAGGACTATGGCTACACCTTC. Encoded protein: CASRTQGEDYGYTF.

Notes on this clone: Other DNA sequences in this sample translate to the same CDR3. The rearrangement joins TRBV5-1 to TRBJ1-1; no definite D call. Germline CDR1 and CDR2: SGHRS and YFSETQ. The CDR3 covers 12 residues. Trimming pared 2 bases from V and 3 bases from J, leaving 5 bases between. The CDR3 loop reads CASSLRDTEAFF. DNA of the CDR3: TGCGCCAGCAGCTTAAGGGACACTGAAGCTTTCTTT.

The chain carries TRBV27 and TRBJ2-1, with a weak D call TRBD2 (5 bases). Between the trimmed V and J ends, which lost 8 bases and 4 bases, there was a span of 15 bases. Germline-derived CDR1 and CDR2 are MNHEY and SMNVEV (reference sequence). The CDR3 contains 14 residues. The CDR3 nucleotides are TGTGCCAGCTCCAACGGAGGCGGTTACAATGAGCAGTTCTTC. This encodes CASSNGGGYNEQFF.

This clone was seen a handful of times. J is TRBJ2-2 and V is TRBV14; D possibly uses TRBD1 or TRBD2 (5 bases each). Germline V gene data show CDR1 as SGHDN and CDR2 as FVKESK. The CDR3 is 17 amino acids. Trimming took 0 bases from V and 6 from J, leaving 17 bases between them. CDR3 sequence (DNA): TGTGCCAGCAGCCAAGATGGGGCAGGGACCGGCGCCGGGGAGCTGTTTTTT. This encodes CASSQDGAGTGAGELFF.

In DNA form, the CDR3 reads TGTGCCAGCAGCTCCGCAACGAGGGTAGGCAATCAGCCCCAGCATTTT. Amino acid sequence: CASSSATRVGNQPQHF. This chain connects TRBV28 to TRBJ1-5; D remains unclear. The CDR3 runs 16 residues. Looked up from germline, CDR1 is MDHEN and CDR2 is SYDVKM. Trimming took off 6 bases at V and 2 bases at J, with 17 bases between the two ends.

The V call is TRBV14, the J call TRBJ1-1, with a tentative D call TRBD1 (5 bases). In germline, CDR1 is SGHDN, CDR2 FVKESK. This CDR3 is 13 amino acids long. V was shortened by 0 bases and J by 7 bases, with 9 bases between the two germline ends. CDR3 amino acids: CASSQDMGVEAFF. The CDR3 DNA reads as TGTGCCAGCAGCCAAGATATGGGGGTTGAAGCTTTCTTT.

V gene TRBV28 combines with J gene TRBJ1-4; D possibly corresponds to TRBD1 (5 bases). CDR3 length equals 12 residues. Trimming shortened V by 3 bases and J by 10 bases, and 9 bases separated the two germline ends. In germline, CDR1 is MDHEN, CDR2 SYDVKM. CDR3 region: CASSFPGTKLFF. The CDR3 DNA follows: TGTGCCAGCAGTTTCCCAGGGACAAAACTGTTTTTT.